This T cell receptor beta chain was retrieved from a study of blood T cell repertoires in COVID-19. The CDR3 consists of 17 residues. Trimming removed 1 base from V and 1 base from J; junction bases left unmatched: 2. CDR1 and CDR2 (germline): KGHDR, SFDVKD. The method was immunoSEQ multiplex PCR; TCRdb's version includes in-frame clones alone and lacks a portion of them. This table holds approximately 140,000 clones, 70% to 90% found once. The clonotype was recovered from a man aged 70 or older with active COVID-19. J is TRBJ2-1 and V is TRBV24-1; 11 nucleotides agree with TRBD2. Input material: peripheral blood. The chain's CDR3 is CATSDFPSGRSYNEQFF. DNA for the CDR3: TGTGCCACCAGTGATTTTCCTAGCGGGAGGTCCTACAATGAGCAGTTCTTC.